This TCR beta chain comes out of a study of shared clonotypes between healthy human individuals. Study at large: Each donor contributed plates that comprised three CD4 naive, three CD4 memory, two CD8 naive and one CD8 memory.

The repertoire was sequenced with immunoSEQ multiplex PCR; TCRdb's copy has only in-frame clones and lacks some. The sample has approximately 2.1 million clones; approximately 93% are singletons. Germline values: CDR1 SNHLY, CDR2 FYNNEI. The length of the CDR3 is 14 residues. The trim removed 6 bases at V and 7 bases at J, leaving 7 bases unmatched. None of the donors, who were healthy HIV-negative adults, had recently had acute infections or vaccinations. The V and J genes are TRBV2 and TRBJ1-4, with 8 positions matching TRBD1. The sequence was collected from a man younger than 35 in good health. Some clones in this sample may be carry-over from other donors' samples. The sample taken for sequencing was naive CD4+ T cells from PBMCs. Subset indicated: CD45RA+ positively selected. In nucleotides, the CDR3 is TGTGCCAGCAGGGCAGGGGGCGCGACTGAAAAACTGTTTTTT. This translates into CASRAGGATEKLFF.